Sequencing of this T cell receptor (beta chain) was carried out in a study of control samples from healthy donors and cancer patients. Sequencing used immunoSEQ multiplex PCR; TCRdb keeps in-frame clones, though not all of them. In the table there are around 76,000 clones, around 95% of which are singletons. This CDR3 is 13 amino acids long. Trimming removed 6 bases at V and 0 bases at J, with 8 bases between. CDR1 and CDR2 from the germline V gene are LNHDA and SQIVND (reference sequence). The TCR was taken from a woman in her thirties or forties in good health. The sequencing input was blood. The gene calls are TRBV19 and TRBJ1-1, with D possibly being TRBD1 (6 bases). The CDR3 DNA follows: TGTGCCAGTAGACAGGGAATGAACACTGAAGCTTTCTTT. This codes for CASRQGMNTEAFF. The full variable domain, completed using reference TRBV19 and TRBJ1-1, is DGGITQSPKYLFRKEGQNVTLSCEQNLNHDAMYWYRQDPGQGLRLIYYSQIVNDFQKGDIAEGYSVSREKKESFPLTVTSAQKNPTAFYLCASRQGMNTEAFFGQGTRLTVV.